Listed below are T cell receptor beta chains from one sample, sequenced in a study of CD8 T cells in ankylosing spondylitis. TCRdb ran MiXCR on the 5' RACE reads and lists one entry per CDR3 protein. Among around 23,000 distinct CDR3 sequences listed, roughly a sixth were seen once. Sequenced input: blood. These receptors were taken from a male donor with ankylosing spondylitis or in good health (not recorded which). Both conserved end residues are part of each CDR3. D genes are given only for firm matches. The size of a clone is reported for some rows only, either as once, few or many, or as a class for expanded clones.

v_gene	j_gene	abundance	d_gene	CDR3aa
TRBV27	TRBJ1-2	NA	NA	CASSPVDLSYGYTF
TRBV6-5	TRBJ1-4	NA	TRBD1	CASRATGSNEKLFF
TRBV29-1	TRBJ2-3	NA	NA	CASSGPSGTDTQYF
TRBV20-1	TRBJ2-4	few	TRBD1	CSATPPGQGNIQYF
TRBV29-1	TRBJ2-7	NA	NA	CSVDTGHGPYEQYF
TRBV28	TRBJ1-3	NA	NA	CASSLPPELAGNTIYF
TRBV6-5	TRBJ2-1	NA	TRBD2	CASSRVGLAGLEQFF
TRBV5-1	TRBJ2-2	many	NA	CASSFAGSAAGELFF
TRBV20-1	TRBJ1-4	NA	NA	CSARGDPLSEKLFF
TRBV20-1	TRBJ2-1	NA	NA	CSARDFGYNNEQFF
TRBV12-3/TRBV12-4	TRBJ2-6	NA	NA	CASKYSGANVLTF
TRBV6-1	TRBJ2-5	many	NA	CASSESGWETQYF
TRBV20-1	TRBJ2-1	many	TRBD1	CSARGARGRESYNEQFF
TRBV5-5	TRBJ1-1	NA	NA	CASSLGGRTEAFF
TRBV6-2/TRBV6-3	TRBJ1-3	few	NA	CASTNGNTIYF
TRBV4-3	TRBJ1-1	many	NA	CASSQAGFTEAFF
TRBV28	TRBJ2-2	NA	TRBD2	CASLAGGRTAGELFF
TRBV7-2	TRBJ1-5	many	NA	CASSLAVNQPQHF
TRBV5-6	TRBJ2-5	many	NA	CASSFLTETQYF
TRBV6-6	TRBJ2-5	NA	TRBD1	CASSYSVGQRGETQYF
TRBV10-3	TRBJ2-1	NA	TRBD1	CAISESGQGADNEQFF
TRBV4-3	TRBJ1-1	few	NA	CASSQEPHGRNTEAFF
TRBV9	TRBJ2-1	few	TRBD1	CASSEGDRISYNEQFF
TRBV5-4	TRBJ2-3	few	TRBD2	CASRSASGGGTDTQYF
TRBV7-3	TRBJ2-2	few	NA	CASSPRRSNTGELFF
TRBV7-9	TRBJ2-2	many	TRBD1	CASSYRDSRFGELFF
TRBV5-1	TRBJ2-2	many	NA	CASSAEGTGELFF